What follows are 29 T cell receptor beta chains derived from one specimen sequenced in a study of shared clonotypes between healthy human individuals. Data came from immunoSEQ multiplex PCR; TCRdb stores just in-frame clones and leaves some out. Seen here are approximately 1.4 million clones, 95% to 99% observed once, and the top ten hold roughly 0.45%. Input material: naive CD4+ T cells sorted from blood. As for subset: CD45RA+ positively selected. These receptor sequences come from a young man in good health.

For the CDR3, the DNA is TGTGCCTGGAGTGATACAGGGGTCTACGAGCAGTACTTC. The encoded protein is CAWSDTGVYEQYF. The rearrangement joins TRBV30 to TRBJ2-7, with TRBD1 matching 7 bases. V lost 1 base and J lost 3; bases outside the gene matches: 3. Germline lookup yields CDR1 GTSNPN and CDR2 SVGIG (reference sequence). The CDR3 is 13 residues long.

This sequence joins TRBV5-1 and TRBJ2-7; no clear D. The CDR3 contains 12 residues. The germline gives CDR1 SGHRS, CDR2 YFSETQ. Trimming stripped 0 bases from V and 9 bases from J, with 10 bases between. In DNA, the CDR3 is TGCGCCAGCAGCTTGGAGCCGAGTAGGCAGTACTTC. It is translated as CASSLEPSRQYF.

The chain is built from TRBV29-1 and TRBJ2-5, with 7 bases fitting TRBD2. The germline V gene has CDR1 SQVTM and CDR2 ANQGSEA. With 7 bases clipped from V and 0 bases from J, the junction kept 8 bases outside the gene matches. This CDR3 has 14 residues. Here the CDR3 reads CSAVGTTYQETQYF. For the CDR3, the DNA is TGCAGCGCCGTAGGGACTACCTACCAAGAGACCCAGTACTTC.

The chain carries TRBV7-9 and TRBJ2-5; 8 nucleotides line up with TRBD2. Germline-derived CDR1 and CDR2 are SEHNR and FQNEAQ (reference sequence). CDR3 length equals 15 residues. The junction had 7 bases not matched to a gene; V was cut back by 5 bases and J by 2 bases. CDR3: CASSPGVAGQETQYF. CDR3 bases: TGTGCCAGCAGCCCCGGGGTAGCGGGACAAGAGACCCAGTACTTC.

J is TRBJ1-1 and V is TRBV18; possible D gene TRBD1, 6 bases. V lost 6 bases to trimming and J lost 1 base, with 12 bases between them. The germline V gene encodes CDR1 KGHSH and CDR2 LQKENI. The CDR3 contains 14 residues. The CDR3 region has the DNA TGTGCCAGCTCGCGGCAAGGGGGGAACACTGAAGCTTTCTTT. This codes for CASSRQGGNTEAFF.

V usage is TRBV7-9 and J usage is TRBJ1-2; TRBD1 agrees at 8 bases. The V segment lost 5 bases and the J segment 8 bases; nucleotides outside the gene matches: 13. From germline, CDR1 is SEHNR and CDR2 FQNEAQ (reference sequence). The CDR3 runs to 15 residues. CDR3 region: CASSTTDREVRGYTF. The CDR3 DNA sequence: TGTGCCAGCAGCACCACGGACAGGGAGGTCAGGGGCTACACCTTC.

The CDR3 DNA follows: TGCGCCAGCTTTCCCTCGGAGGGCACCGGGGAGCTGTTTTTT. Protein: CASFPSEGTGELFF. V is TRBV5-1 and J is TRBJ2-2; perhaps TRBD2 as D (6 bases). This CDR3 has 14 amino acids. Trimming stripped 7 bases from V and 4 bases from J, with 14 bases between. Per the germline V gene, CDR1 is SGHRS and CDR2 is YFSETQ.

This sequence joins TRBV6-4 and TRBJ2-7, with D uncertain. The CDR3 totals 16 residues. V gave up 6 bases and J gave up 0 bases, with 18 bases separating them. From germline, CDR1 is MRHNA and CDR2 SNTAGT. This CDR3 reads CASSAGPAKGSYEQYF. The CDR3 region has the DNA TGTGCCAGCAGCGCCGGGCCAGCAAAAGGCTCCTACGAGCAGTACTTC.

A word on this clone: The identical CDR3 is also encoded by other nucleotide sequences in the sample. The chain recombines TRBV27 with TRBJ2-3; the D call may be TRBD1 or TRBD2 (5 bases each). Germline assignment: CDR1 MNHEY and CDR2 SMNVEV (reference sequence). CDR3 length: 12 residues. With 2 bases removed from V and 5 bases from J, the gap between germline ends came to 5 bases. The CDR3 protein is CASSLGGDTQYF. For the CDR3, the DNA is TGTGCCAGCAGTTTAGGGGGAGATACGCAGTATTTT.

The chain combines TRBV28 with TRBJ1-2; 8 positions agree with TRBD1. The CDR3 consists of 14 residues. Germline assignment: CDR1 MDHEN and CDR2 SYDVKM. Trimming took 8 bases from V and 8 from J; bases not matched to a gene: 13. CDR3 sequence (DNA): TGTGCCAGCCGCTACAGGGGGACTTCGCGGGGCTACACCTTC. Protein sequence: CASRYRGTSRGYTF.

The J gene is TRBJ2-7, the V gene TRBV18, with D possibly being TRBD2 (5 bases). Germline assignment: CDR1 KGHSH and CDR2 LQKENI. The ends were cut back, 0 bases at V and 3 bases at J, with 9 bases in the middle. CDR3 length equals 14 residues. In DNA, the CDR3 is TGTGCCAGCTCACCACCTAGCGATAACTACGAGCAGTACTTC. It translates to CASSPPSDNYEQYF.

The rearrangement uses TRBV4-1 and TRBJ1-3; D remains unclear. The length of the CDR3 is 13 residues. CDR1 is MGHRA, CDR2 YSYEKL, per germline. Trimming pared 0 bases from V and 15 bases from J, leaving 15 bases between. In DNA form, the CDR3 reads TGCGCCAGCAGCCAAGAACCAAACATTGGCTCATATTTT. It translates to CASSQEPNIGSYF.

V gene TRBV9 combines with J gene TRBJ2-7; D may be TRBD2 (5 bases). The V gene's germline CDR1 is SGDLS and CDR2 YYNGEE. This CDR3 has 16 amino acids. The V end was cut by 0 bases, the J end by 5 bases, with 18 bases between. DNA for the CDR3: TGTGCCAGCAGCGTAGAGCCGGCCCTGACTAACGACGAGCAGTACTTC. It encodes CASSVEPALTNDEQYF.

This chain links TRBV18 with TRBJ2-3; 7 nucleotides line up with TRBD2. V gave up 6 bases and J gave up 1 base; unmatched junction bases: 4. Germline lookup yields CDR1 KGHSH and CDR2 LQKENI. The CDR3 contains 14 residues. The CDR3 region is CASSLGRGTDTQYF. The CDR3 coding sequence is TGTGCCAGCTCTCTAGGGAGGGGCACAGATACGCAGTATTTT.

The V call is TRBV18, the J call TRBJ2-1, with 9 bases identical to TRBD2. The CDR3 extends over 17 amino acids. V trimming: 1 base; J trimming: 0 bases; junction bases outside the gene matches: 4. Germline assignment: CDR1 KGHSH and CDR2 LQKENI. Here the CDR3 reads CASSPLAGVPSYNEQFF. The CDR3 region has the DNA TGTGCCAGCTCACCACTAGCGGGAGTTCCCTCCTACAATGAGCAGTTCTTC.

The chain has TRBV5-1 and TRBJ2-6, with 12 bases identical to TRBD2. Germline assignment: CDR1 SGHRS and CDR2 YFSETQ. The CDR3 totals 17 residues. V shed 4 bases and J 1 base; nucleotides not matched to a gene: 3. DNA for the CDR3: TGCGCCAGCAGCCGGGGACTAGCGGGTTCTGGGGCCAACGTCCTGACTTTC. As protein: CASSRGLAGSGANVLTF.

The CDR3 region has the DNA TGTGCCAGCAGTTTCCCCTCACAGGGGGCGGCTGAAGCTTTCTTT. This translates into CASSFPSQGAAEAFF. This rearrangement joins TRBV28 to TRBJ1-1; 9 positions agree with TRBD1. V lost 3 bases, J lost 6 bases, and 8 bases stayed unmatched. Looked up from germline, CDR1 is MDHEN and CDR2 is SYDVKM. This CDR3 has 15 residues.

V usage is TRBV10-2 and J usage is TRBJ1-1; 10 nucleotides line up with TRBD1. The length of the CDR3 is 13 residues. Unmatched junction bases numbered 5, after V lost 8 bases and J lost 5 bases. The germline V gene encodes CDR1 WSHSY and CDR2 SAAADI. The CDR3 DNA reads as TGCGCCAGCCAGGACAGGGGGAGGACTGAAGCTTTCTTT. Encoded protein: CASQDRGRTEAFF.

J is TRBJ2-4 and V is TRBV18; D gene uncertain. Deletions cut 1 base from V and 3 bases from J, with 10 bases between. The CDR3 consists of 15 residues. From germline, CDR1 is KGHSH and CDR2 LQKENI. The CDR3 DNA is TGTGCCAGCTCACCACGGTCGAGTAGCAAAAACATTCAGTACTTC. Translated, it gives CASSPRSSSKNIQYF. Using reference TRBV18 and TRBJ2-4 for the parts outside the CDR3, the full variable domain is NAGVMQNPRHLVRRRGQEARLRCSPMKGHSHVYWYRQLPEEGLKFMVYLQKENIIDESGMPKERFSAEFPKEGPSILRIQQVVRGDSAAYFCASSPRSSSKNIQYFGAGTRLSVL.

This CDR3 is CASSLQGTNTEAFF. In DNA form, the CDR3 reads TGTGCCAGCAGTTTGCAGGGGACGAACACTGAAGCTTTCTTT. This chain links TRBV28 with TRBJ1-1, with D possibly being TRBD1 (6 bases). Trimming stripped 3 bases from V and 1 base from J, with 9 bases between. The V gene's germline CDR1 is MDHEN and CDR2 SYDVKM. The CDR3 is made up of 14 amino acids.

The chain employs TRBV2 and TRBJ2-7, with D hard to call. This CDR3 region has 14 residues. Between the trimmed V and J ends, which lost 3 bases and 3 bases, there was a span of 12 bases. The germline CDR1 and CDR2 sequences are SNHLY and FYNNEI. The CDR3 DNA reads TGTGCCAGCAGTGAGGGGTCAGGAGACTACGAGCAGTACTTC. This encodes CASSEGSGDYEQYF.

As regards this clone: The sample carries other DNA sequences with the same CDR3. The chain links TRBV7-2 to TRBJ2-1; D uncertain. CDR1 is SGHTA, CDR2 FQGNSA, per germline. V dropped 1 base and J dropped 7 bases, with 8 bases sitting between them. This CDR3 is 13 amino acids long. In DNA, the CDR3 is TGTGCCAGCAGCTTAGTAGGTGTGAATGAGCAGTTCTTC. Translated: CASSLVGVNEQFF.

The chain carries TRBV6-5 and TRBJ2-3, with TRBD2 matching over 7 bases. The trim removed 7 bases at V and 2 bases at J, leaving 6 bases unmatched. CDR1 is MNHEY, CDR2 SVGAGI, per germline. This CDR3 region has 14 residues. CDR3 sequence (DNA): TGTGCCAGCAAAAGAGCGGGGCCCACAGATACGCAGTATTTT. It yields the protein CASKRAGPTDTQYF.

The chain joins TRBV15 to TRBJ2-5; tentatively, D is TRBD1 or TRBD2 (5 bases each). This CDR3 spans 14 amino acids. Trimming took off 5 bases at V and 5 bases at J, with 15 bases between the two ends. The germline V gene has CDR1 LNHNV and CDR2 YYDKDF (reference sequence). This chain's CDR3 is CATSVGRGEETQYF. CDR3 DNA sequence: TGTGCCACCAGCGTGGGGCGAGGGGAGGAGACCCAGTACTTC.

V is TRBV25-1 and J is TRBJ2-1; 8 bases agree with TRBD2. The junction had 5 bases not matched to a gene; V was cut back by 8 bases and J by 5 bases. The CDR3 covers 13 residues. Looked up from germline, CDR1 is MGHDK and CDR2 is SYGVNS. This CDR3 reads CASASGFDNEQFF. In nucleotides, the CDR3 is TGTGCCAGCGCTAGCGGGTTTGACAATGAGCAGTTCTTC.

The V gene is TRBV2, the J gene TRBJ1-2; no clear D. In germline, CDR1 is SNHLY, CDR2 FYNNEI. CDR3 length: 12 residues. V dropped 5 bases and J dropped 7 bases, with 11 bases sitting between them. In nucleotides, the CDR3 is TGTGCCAGCAGTCCGGCTTCCCCTGGCTACACCTTC. Its protein product is CASSPASPGYTF.

The chain is built from TRBV4-3 and TRBJ2-5; D not certain. Trimming cost V 0 bases and J 4 bases, with 6 bases left between them. The CDR3 extends over 13 amino acids. From germline, CDR1 is LGHNA and CDR2 YSLEER. CDR3 in DNA: TGCGCCAGCAGCCAAGAGCTGATAGAGACCCAGTACTTC. Amino acids: CASSQELIETQYF.

This chain uses TRBV6-5 with TRBJ1-4; D is ambiguous. Germline values: CDR1 MNHEY, CDR2 SVGAGI. Trimming removed 4 bases from V and 0 bases from J, with 12 bases in between. The CDR3 extends over 16 amino acids. The CDR3 DNA is TGTGCCAGCAGTTCGGCGGCACTCACAACTAATGAAAAACTGTTTTTT. Translated, it gives CASSSAALTTNEKLFF.

The chain has TRBV5-1 and TRBJ2-2, with D possibly TRBD1 on 6 matching bases. The CDR3 consists of 15 residues. Deletions cut 3 bases from V and 8 bases from J, with 17 bases between. From germline, CDR1 is SGHRS and CDR2 YFSETQ. CDR3 in DNA: TGCGCCAGCAGCTCAAGCCCAGGGGAGACTGGGGAGCTGTTTTTT. Translation gives CASSSSPGETGELFF.